This T cell receptor beta chain is drawn from a study of CD8 T cells in ankylosing spondylitis (dated by TCRdb to between 2016 and 2019). About the full investigation: T cell receptor beta repertoires were profiled in healthy donors and ankylosing spondylitis patients so that disease-linked TCR variants could be found. Samples of peripheral blood were taken, and for ankylosing spondylitis patients, synovial fluid was collected as well. The full study cohort comprised 25 ankylosing spondylitis patients and 85 to 120 healthy donors. General findings and caveats noted by the study authors: Some of the motif variants had been reported before in the synovial fluid and blood of reactive arthritis patients, a finding that suggests common disease-initiation mechanisms. A TCR beta motif made up of eight highly homologous amino acid variants appeared to be characteristic of blood from ankylosing spondylitis patients. Significant enrichment of the disease-linked clones was reported in matched synovial fluid samples from ankylosing spondylitis patients. The disease-linked clones had a CD8+ phenotype and were found at relatively low frequencies in peripheral blood.

The sample was run on an Illumina HiSeq 2500. Quantitative 5'-RACE with molecular barcodes was the method used to prepare the TCR beta libraries. The original methods were these. To identify disease-linked TCR variants, a new computational method was used, one built on a probabilistic model of VDJ rearrangement. Using fastp at Q25 and MiXCR, TCRdb reprocessed the public reads and kept productive beta chains. One record per CDR3 amino acid sequence lists the most common genes and DNA. TCRdb, rather than the study authors, made the V and J calls. The sample profile shows 200,000 to 300,000 distinct CDR3 sequences; approximately 11% of them were found once. The top ten clonotypes cover under 7% of the sample. The V and J ends are trimmed by 0 bases and 4 bases, leaving 9 bases between them. The CDR3 runs 14 amino acids, cysteine and phenylalanine included. Solely the CDR3 DNA is kept, with 42 bases framed from the first base. CDR1 and CDR2, per the germline V gene, are SGDLS and YYNGEE.

This clonotype was recorded many times. Its antigen remains undetermined. There are no base qualities to consult, and no much larger clone falls within one base. Recombination linked TRBV9 to TRBJ2-3; no D gene call is confident. The TCR sequence derives from a male donor with ankylosing spondylitis or in good health (not recorded which). Sequenced input: blood, either unsorted or a sorted T cell fraction (not recorded which). The CDR3 protein is CASSVDSLADTQYF. At the DNA level, the sequence is TGTGCCAGCAGCGTAGATAGTTTGGCAGATACGCAGTATTTT. Beyond the CDR3, the reference TRBV9 and TRBJ2-3 genes provide the residues; the full variable domain reads: DSGVTQTPKHLITATGQRVTLRCSPRSGDLSVYWYQQSLDQGLQFLIQYYNGEERAKGNILERFSAQQFPDLHSELNLSSLELGDSALYFCASSVDSLADTQYFGPGTRLTVL.